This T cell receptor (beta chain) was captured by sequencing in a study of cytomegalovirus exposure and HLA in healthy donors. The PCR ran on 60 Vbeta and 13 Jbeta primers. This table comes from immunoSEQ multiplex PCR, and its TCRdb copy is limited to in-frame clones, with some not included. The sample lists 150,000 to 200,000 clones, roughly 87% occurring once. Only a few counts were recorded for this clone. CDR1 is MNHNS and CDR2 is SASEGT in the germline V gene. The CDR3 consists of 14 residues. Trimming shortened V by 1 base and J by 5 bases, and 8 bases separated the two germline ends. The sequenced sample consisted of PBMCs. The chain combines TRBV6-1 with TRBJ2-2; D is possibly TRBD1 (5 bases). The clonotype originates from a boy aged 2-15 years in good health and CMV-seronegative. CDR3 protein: CASSEVGHTGELFF. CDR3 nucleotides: TGTGCCAGCAGTGAAGTGGGGCATACCGGGGAGCTGTTTTTT.